Ten or more counts support the clone carrying this T cell receptor (beta chain). The V and J ends lost 3 bases and 5 bases respectively, with 13 bases between them. The CDR3 totals 15 residues. Germline V gives CDR1 MDHEN, CDR2 SYDVKM. These data are taken from a study of T cells in Graves' hyperthyroidism and ophthalmopathy. Study in general: Peripheral blood samples were taken at initial diagnosis, prior to any treatment.

RNA transcripts were the template for amplifying TCR beta CDR3 regions. First-round RT-PCR targeting the TCR CDR3 was performed with the HTBI primer set. TCRdb reprocessed the multiplex PCR reads via MiXCR and lists one record per CDR3 protein. The sample records some 250,000 distinct CDR3 sequences, about 14% being singletons. Fresh peripheral blood, about 9.9 ml, yielded the PBMCs. Material for sequencing was blood. The receptor comes from a woman aged 40 to 49 with Graves' hyperthyroidism that later progressed to Graves' ophthalmopathy. The chain carries TRBV28 and TRBJ1-4; weak D call: TRBD1 (6 bases). For the CDR3, the DNA is TGTGCCAGCAGTTTTTGGACAGTTTTAAATGAAAAACTGTTTTTT. Translation gives CASSFWTVLNEKLFF.